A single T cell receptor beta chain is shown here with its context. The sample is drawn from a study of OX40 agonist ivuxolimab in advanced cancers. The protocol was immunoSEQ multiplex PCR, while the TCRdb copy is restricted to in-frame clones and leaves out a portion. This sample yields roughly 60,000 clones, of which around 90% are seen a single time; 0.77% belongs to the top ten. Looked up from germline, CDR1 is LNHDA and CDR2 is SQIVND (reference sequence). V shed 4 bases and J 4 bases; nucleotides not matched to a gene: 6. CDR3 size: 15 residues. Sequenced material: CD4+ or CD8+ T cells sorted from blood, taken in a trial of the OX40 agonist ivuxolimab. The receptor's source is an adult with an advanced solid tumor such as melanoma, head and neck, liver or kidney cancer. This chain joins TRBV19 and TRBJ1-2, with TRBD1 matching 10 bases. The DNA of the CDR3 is TGTGCCAGTAGTACGGGACAGGGGTGGATCTATGGCTACACCTTC. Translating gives CASSTGQGWIYGYTF.